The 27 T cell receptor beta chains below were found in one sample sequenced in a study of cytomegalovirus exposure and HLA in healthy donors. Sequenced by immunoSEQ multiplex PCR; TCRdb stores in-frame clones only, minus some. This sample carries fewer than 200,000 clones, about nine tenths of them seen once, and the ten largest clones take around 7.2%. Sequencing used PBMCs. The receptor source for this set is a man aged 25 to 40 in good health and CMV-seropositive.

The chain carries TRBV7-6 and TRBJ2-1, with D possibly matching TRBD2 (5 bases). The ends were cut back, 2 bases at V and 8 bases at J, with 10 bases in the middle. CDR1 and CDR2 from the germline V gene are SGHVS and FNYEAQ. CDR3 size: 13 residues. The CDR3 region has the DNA TGTGCCAGCAGCTTAACTAGGGCCCATGAGCAGTTCTTC. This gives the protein CASSLTRAHEQFF.

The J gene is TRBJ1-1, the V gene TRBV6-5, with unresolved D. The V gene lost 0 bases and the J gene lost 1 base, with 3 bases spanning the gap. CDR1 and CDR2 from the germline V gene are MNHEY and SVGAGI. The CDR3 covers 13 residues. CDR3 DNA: TGTGCCAGCAGTTACTCCAGGAACACTGAAGCTTTCTTT. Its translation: CASSYSRNTEAFF.

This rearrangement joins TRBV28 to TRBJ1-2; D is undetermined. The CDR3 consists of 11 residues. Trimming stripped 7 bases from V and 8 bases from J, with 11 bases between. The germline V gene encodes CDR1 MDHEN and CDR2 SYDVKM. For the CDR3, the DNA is TGTGCCAGCATTTCGAATGGAGGCTACACCTTC. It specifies CASISNGGYTF.

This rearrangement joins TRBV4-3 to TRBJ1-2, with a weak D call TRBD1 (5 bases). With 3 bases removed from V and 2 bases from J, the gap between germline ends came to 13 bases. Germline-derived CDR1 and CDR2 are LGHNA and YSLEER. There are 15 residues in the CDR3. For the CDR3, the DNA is TGCGCCAGCAGCCACCTCTCGACAGAAAACTATGGCTACACCTTC. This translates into CASSHLSTENYGYTF.

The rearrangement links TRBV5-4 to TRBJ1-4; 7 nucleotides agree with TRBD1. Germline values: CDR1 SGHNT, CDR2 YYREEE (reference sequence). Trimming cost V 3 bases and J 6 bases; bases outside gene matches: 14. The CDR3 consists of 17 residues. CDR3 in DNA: TGTGCCAGCAGCTATCGACAGGGTTTGTTACTAGATGAAAAACTGTTTTTT. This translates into CASSYRQGLLLDEKLFF.

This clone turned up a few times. Written as DNA, the CDR3 is TGCGCCAGCAGCCAATTGGCCTTAATCACGCGTGGCGACGAGCAGTACTTC. Its translation is CASSQLALITRGDEQYF. The rearrangement joins TRBV4-1 to TRBJ2-7; D unclear. The V and J ends lost 2 bases and 5 bases respectively, with 22 bases between them. CDR1 is MGHRA and CDR2 is YSYEKL in the germline V gene. The CDR3 has 17 amino acids.

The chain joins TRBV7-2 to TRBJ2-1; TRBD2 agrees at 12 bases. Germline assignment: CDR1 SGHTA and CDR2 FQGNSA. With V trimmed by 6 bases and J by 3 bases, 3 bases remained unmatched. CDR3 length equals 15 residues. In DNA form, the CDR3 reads TGTGCCAGCAGGCTAGCGGGGGGGAACTACAATGAGCAGTTCTTC. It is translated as CASRLAGGNYNEQFF.

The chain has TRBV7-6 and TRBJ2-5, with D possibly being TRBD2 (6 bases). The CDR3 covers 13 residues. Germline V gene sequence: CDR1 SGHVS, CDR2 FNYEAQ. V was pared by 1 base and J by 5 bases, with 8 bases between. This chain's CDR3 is CASSLVGGETQYF. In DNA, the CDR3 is TGTGCCAGCAGCTTAGTTGGAGGGGAGACCCAGTACTTC.

CDR3 in amino acids: CASSQDLAAGSEAFF. In DNA, the CDR3 is TGCGCCAGCAGCCAAGATCTCGCAGCCGGCTCCGAAGCTTTCTTT. The chain recombines TRBV4-3 with TRBJ1-1, with no clear D. CDR1 LGHNA and CDR2 YSLEER come from the germline V gene. The CDR3 loop spans 15 amino acids. Trimming took off 0 bases at V and 8 bases at J, with 16 bases between the two ends.

The CDR3 here is CASNPDRDNQPQHF. For the CDR3, the DNA is TGTGCCAGTAACCCGGACAGGGACAATCAGCCCCAGCATTTT. V is TRBV19 and J is TRBJ1-5; TRBD1 matches at 8 bases. Looked up from germline, CDR1 is LNHDA and CDR2 is SQIVND (reference sequence). J gave up 3 bases and V 7 bases, and 5 bases lay outside the gene matches. The CDR3 spans 14 residues.

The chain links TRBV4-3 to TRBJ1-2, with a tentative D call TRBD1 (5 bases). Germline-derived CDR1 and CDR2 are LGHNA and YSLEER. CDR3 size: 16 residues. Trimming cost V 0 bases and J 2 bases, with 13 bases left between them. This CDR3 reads CASSQDGAGPNYGYTF. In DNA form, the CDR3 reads TGCGCCAGCAGCCAAGATGGGGCAGGGCCCAACTATGGCTACACCTTC.

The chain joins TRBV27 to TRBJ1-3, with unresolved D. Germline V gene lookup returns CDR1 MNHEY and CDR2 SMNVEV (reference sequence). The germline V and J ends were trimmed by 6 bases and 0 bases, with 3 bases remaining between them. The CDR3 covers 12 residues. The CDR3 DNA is TGTGCCAGCAGGTCCTCTGGAAACACCATATATTTT. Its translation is CASRSSGNTIYF.

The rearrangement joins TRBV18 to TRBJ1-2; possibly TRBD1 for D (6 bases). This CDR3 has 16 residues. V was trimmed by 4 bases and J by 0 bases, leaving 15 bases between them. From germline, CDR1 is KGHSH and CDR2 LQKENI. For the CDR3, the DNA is TGTGCCAGCTCACTCCTCGGACAGCTAGCTAACTATGGCTACACCTTC. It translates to CASSLLGQLANYGYTF.

The CDR3 DNA sequence: TGTGCCAGCAGTTCTGACAGGGGGATTGAGCAGTTCTTC. This encodes CASSSDRGIEQFF. V is TRBV7-9 and J is TRBJ2-1, with 9 bases identical to TRBD1. Trimming removed 6 bases from V and 9 bases from J; junction bases left unmatched: 6. There are 13 residues in the CDR3. CDR1 SEHNR and CDR2 FQNEAQ come from the germline V gene (reference sequence).

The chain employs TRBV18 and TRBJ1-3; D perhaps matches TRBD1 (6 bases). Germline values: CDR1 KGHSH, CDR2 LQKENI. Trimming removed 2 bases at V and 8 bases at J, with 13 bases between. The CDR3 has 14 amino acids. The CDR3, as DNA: TGTGCCAGCTCACCATATGACAGGTCGGACACCATATATTTT. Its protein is CASSPYDRSDTIYF.

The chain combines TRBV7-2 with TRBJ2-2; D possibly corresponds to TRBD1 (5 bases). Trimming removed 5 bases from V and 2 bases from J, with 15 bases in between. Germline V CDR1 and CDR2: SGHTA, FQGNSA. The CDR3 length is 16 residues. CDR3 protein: CASSRQQGLNTGELFF. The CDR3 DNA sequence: TGTGCCAGCAGCCGTCAGCAGGGCCTCAACACCGGGGAGCTGTTTTTT.

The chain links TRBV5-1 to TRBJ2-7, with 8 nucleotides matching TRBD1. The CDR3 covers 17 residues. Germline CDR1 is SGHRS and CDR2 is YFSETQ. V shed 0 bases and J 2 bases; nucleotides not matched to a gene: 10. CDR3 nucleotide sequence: TGCGCCAGCAGCTTGGGTCCAGGGGGCACCTTAACCTACGAGCAGTACTTC. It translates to CASSLGPGGTLTYEQYF.

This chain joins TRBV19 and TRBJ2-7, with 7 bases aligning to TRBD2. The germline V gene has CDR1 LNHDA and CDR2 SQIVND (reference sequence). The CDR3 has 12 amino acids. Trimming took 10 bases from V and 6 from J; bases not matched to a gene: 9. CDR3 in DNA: TGTGCCACCCGAGGCGGGGGAGGCGAGCAGTACTTC. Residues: CATRGGGGEQYF.

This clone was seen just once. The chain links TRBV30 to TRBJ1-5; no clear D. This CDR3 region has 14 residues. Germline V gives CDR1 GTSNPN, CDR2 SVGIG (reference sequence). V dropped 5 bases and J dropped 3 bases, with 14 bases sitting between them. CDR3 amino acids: CAWSEIGNNQPQHF. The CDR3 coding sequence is TGTGCCTGGTCCGAAATTGGGAACAATCAGCCCCAGCATTTT. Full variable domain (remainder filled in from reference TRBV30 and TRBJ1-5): SQTIHQWPATLVQPVGSPLSLECTVEGTSNPNLYWYRQAAGRGLQLLFYSVGIGQISSEVPQNLSASRPQDRQFILSSKKLLLSDSGFYLCAWSEIGNNQPQHFGDGTRLSIL.

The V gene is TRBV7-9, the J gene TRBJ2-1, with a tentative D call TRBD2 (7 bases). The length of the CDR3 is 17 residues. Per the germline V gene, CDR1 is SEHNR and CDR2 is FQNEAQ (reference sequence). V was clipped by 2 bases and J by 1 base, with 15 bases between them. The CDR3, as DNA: TGTGCCAGCAGCTTAAATAGGGCGGGGGCATCCTACAATGAGCAGTTCTTC. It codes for CASSLNRAGASYNEQFF.

CDR3 nucleotides: TGTGCCAGCACCAGAGGTACCCAAGAGACCCAGTACTTC. Translated, it gives CASTRGTQETQYF. The chain uses TRBV7-2 and TRBJ2-5; the D is unclear. V lost 7 bases and J 1 base, leaving 10 bases between the germline ends. The CDR3 sequence is 13 residues long. The V gene's germline CDR1 is SGHTA and CDR2 FQGNSA.

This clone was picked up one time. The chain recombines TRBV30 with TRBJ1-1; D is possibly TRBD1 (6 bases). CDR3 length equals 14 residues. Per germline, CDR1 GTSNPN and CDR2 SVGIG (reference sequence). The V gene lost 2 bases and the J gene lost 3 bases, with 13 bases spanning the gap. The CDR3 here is CAWSPGVGYTEAFF. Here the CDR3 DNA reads TGTGCCTGGAGTCCAGGGGTTGGTTACACTGAAGCTTTCTTT.

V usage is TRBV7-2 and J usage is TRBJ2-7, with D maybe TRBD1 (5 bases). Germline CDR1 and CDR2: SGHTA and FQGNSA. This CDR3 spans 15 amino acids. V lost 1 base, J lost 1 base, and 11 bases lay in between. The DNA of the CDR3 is TGTGCCAGCAGCTTAGATCCAGGGTCTTCCTACGAGCAGTACTTC. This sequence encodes CASSLDPGSSYEQYF. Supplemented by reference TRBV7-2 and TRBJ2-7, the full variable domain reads GAGVSQSPSNKVTEKGKDVELRCDPISGHTALYWYRQSLGQGLEFLIYFQGNSAPDKSGLPSDRFSAERTGGSVSTLTIQRTQQEDSAVYLCASSLDPGSSYEQYFGPGTRLTVT.

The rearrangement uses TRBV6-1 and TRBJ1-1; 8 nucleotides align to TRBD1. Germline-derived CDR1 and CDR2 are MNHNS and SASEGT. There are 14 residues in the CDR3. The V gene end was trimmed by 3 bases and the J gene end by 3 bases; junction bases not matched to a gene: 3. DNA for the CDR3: TGTGCCAGCAGTGAGCAGGGGGCGGACACTGAAGCTTTCTTT. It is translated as CASSEQGADTEAFF.

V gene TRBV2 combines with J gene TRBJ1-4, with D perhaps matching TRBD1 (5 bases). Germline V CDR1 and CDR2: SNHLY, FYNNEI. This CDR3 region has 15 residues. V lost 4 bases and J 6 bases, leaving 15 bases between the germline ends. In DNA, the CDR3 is TGTGCCAGCAGTGCCCGACAGAACCTCGATGAAAAACTGTTTTTT. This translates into CASSARQNLDEKLFF. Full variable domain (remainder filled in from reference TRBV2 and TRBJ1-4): EPEVTQTPSHQVTQMGQEVILRCVPISNHLYFYWYRQILGQKVEFLVSFYNNEISEKSEIFDDQFSVERPDGSNFTLKIRSTKLEDSAMYFCASSARQNLDEKLFFGSGTQLSVL.

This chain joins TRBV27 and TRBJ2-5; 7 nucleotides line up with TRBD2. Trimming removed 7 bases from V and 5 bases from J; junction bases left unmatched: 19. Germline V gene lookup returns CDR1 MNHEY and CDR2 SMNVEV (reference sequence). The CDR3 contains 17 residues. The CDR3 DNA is TGTGCCAGCACTACCCGATTGGGGCCGGTGGGAGGGGAGACCCAGTACTTC. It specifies CASTTRLGPVGGETQYF.

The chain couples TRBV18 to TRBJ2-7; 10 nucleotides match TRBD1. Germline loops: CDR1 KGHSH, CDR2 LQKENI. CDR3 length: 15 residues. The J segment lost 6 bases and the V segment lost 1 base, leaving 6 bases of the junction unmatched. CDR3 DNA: TGTGCCAGCTCACCACGGGGACAGGGGTTGGCCGAGCAGTACTTC. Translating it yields CASSPRGQGLAEQYF.